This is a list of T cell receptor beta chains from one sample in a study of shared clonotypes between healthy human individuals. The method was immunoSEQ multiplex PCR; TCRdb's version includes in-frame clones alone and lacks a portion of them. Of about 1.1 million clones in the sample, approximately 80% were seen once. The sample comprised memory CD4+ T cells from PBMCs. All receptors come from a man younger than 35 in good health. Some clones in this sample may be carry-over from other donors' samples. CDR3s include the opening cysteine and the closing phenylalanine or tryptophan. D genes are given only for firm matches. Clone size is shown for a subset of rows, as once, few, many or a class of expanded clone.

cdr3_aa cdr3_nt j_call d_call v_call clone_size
CATSRDRAVETQYF TGTGCCACCAGCAGAGATCGGGCGGTGGAGACCCAGTACTTC TRBJ2-5 - TRBV15 -
CASSRDLGEEPQHF TGTGCCAGCAGCCGAGACCTGGGGGAGGAGCCCCAGCATTTT TRBJ1-5 - TRBV5-4 -
CASSAWASGRYEQYF TGTGCCAGCAGTGCATGGGCTAGCGGACGGTACGAGCAGTACTTC TRBJ2-7 TRBD2 TRBV2 -
CASSWDARAGELFF TGTGCCAGCAGTTGGGACGCCCGAGCCGGGGAGCTGTTTTTT TRBJ2-2 - TRBV2 -
CASSQEGGRGTEAFF TGCGCCAGCAGCCAAGAAGGCGGCAGGGGCACTGAAGCTTTCTTT TRBJ1-1 - TRBV4-3 -
CASSSRHDTPYEQYF TGTGCCAGCAGCTCGAGACATGACACCCCCTACGAGCAGTACTTC TRBJ2-7 - TRBV5-5 -
CAGRGESGQPQHF TGTGCCGGCAGGGGGGAGTCAGGGCAGCCCCAGCATTTT TRBJ1-5 TRBD1 TRBV2 -
CASSPRTGLISPQHF TGTGCCAGCAGTCCGCGGACTGGCCTAATCAGCCCCCAGCATTTT TRBJ1-5 - TRBV27 -
CASSFSGQVPLGYTF TGTGCCAGCAGCTTTTCCGGACAGGTGCCTTTGGGCTACACCTTC TRBJ1-2 TRBD1 TRBV7-9 -
CASSPGTSEAYEQYF TGTGCCAGCAGCCCCGGGACTTCTGAAGCCTACGAGCAGTACTTC TRBJ2-7 - TRBV11-3 -
CASSLGRGRSNQPQHF TGTGCCAGTAGTCTAGGGAGGGGCCGAAGCAATCAGCCCCAGCATTTT TRBJ1-5 - TRBV19 -
CASSQGLFGNIQYF TGTGCCAGCAGCCAGGGTCTCTTCGGAAACATTCAGTACTTC TRBJ2-4 - TRBV11-2 -
CASRGRLAGDEQYF TGTGCCAGCCGGGGACGACTAGCGGGAGACGAGCAGTACTTC TRBJ2-7 TRBD2 TRBV28 -
CASSLWEGDTQYF TGTGCCAGCAGCTTATGGGAAGGAGATACGCAGTATTTT TRBJ2-3 - TRBV7-3 -
CASSQEPGPSYEQYF TGCGCCAGCAGCCAAGAACCGGGACCTTCCTACGAGCAGTACTTC TRBJ2-7 - TRBV4-1 -
CASSLVDAGGQQFF TGTGCCAGCAGCTTAGTAGATGCGGGAGGACAGCAGTTCTTC TRBJ2-1 TRBD2 TRBV11-3 -
CASRPRVAAGGNTGELFF TGTGCCAGCAGGCCCCGCGTGGCAGCGGGAGGTAACACCGGGGAGCTGTTTTTT TRBJ2-2 TRBD2 TRBV2 -
CASSVAAGRYEQYF TGTGCCAGCAGCGTAGCGGCAGGGAGGTACGAGCAGTACTTC TRBJ2-7 - TRBV9 -
CASSEGVGPNTGELFF TGTGCCAGCAGTGAAGGGGTCGGACCAAACACCGGGGAGCTGTTTTTT TRBJ2-2 - TRBV6-4 -
CAWRLRQGRTEAFF TGTGCCTGGAGACTTCGACAGGGGCGGACTGAAGCTTTCTTT TRBJ1-1 TRBD1 TRBV30 -
CASSPRSSYRSYNEQFF TGTGCCAGCAGCCCAAGATCTAGTTACCGCTCCTACAATGAGCAGTTCTTC TRBJ2-1 - TRBV11-3 -
CASSYTSFNEQFF TGTGCCAGCAGCTACACTAGTTTCAATGAGCAGTTCTTC TRBJ2-1 - TRBV7-3 -
CASSGQGSNQPQHF TGTGCCAGCAGTGGGCAGGGTAGCAATCAGCCCCAGCATTTT TRBJ1-5 - TRBV6-1 few
CASLRDSLETQYF TGTGCCAGCCTCCGGGACTCATTAGAGACCCAGTACTTC TRBJ2-5 - TRBV6-6 -
CASSPLFGRTEQYF TGTGCCAGCAGCCCTCTCTTCGGCAGGACCGAGCAGTACTTC TRBJ2-7 - TRBV11-2 -
CASSRQGADTQYF TGTGCCAGCAGTAGACAGGGGGCGGATACGCAGTATTTT TRBJ2-3 TRBD1 TRBV2 -
CAWTRDRSTSGRADVTGELFF TGTGCCTGGACCCGGGACAGGTCGACTAGCGGGAGGGCCGACGTCACCGGGGAGCTGTTTTTT TRBJ2-2 TRBD2 TRBV30 many
CASGLDGSSYNEQFF TGTGCCAGCGGACTGGACGGCAGCTCCTACAATGAGCAGTTCTTC TRBJ2-1 - TRBV6-1 -
CASSYLTGGGGYTF TGTGCCAGCAGTTATCTGACAGGGGGGGGTGGCTACACCTTC TRBJ1-2 TRBD1 TRBV28 -
CASRASQGARGYTF TGTGCCAGCAGGGCATCCCAGGGGGCGCGGGGCTACACCTTC TRBJ1-2 TRBD1 TRBV27 -
CASSSGGQNPNEQFF TGTGCCAGCAGTTCGGGAGGCCAAAACCCCAATGAGCAGTTCTTC TRBJ2-1 TRBD2 TRBV28 -
CASSIGRGTDTQYF TGTGCCAGTAGTATAGGGCGGGGTACTGATACGCAGTATTTT TRBJ2-3 - TRBV19 few
CASSVGIQGLYEQYF TGTGCCAGCAGCGTTGGGATTCAAGGTCTCTACGAGCAGTACTTC TRBJ2-7 - TRBV9 -
CASSVSAGGVGGELFF TGTGCCAGCAGCGTTTCAGCGGGAGGGGTAGGCGGGGAGCTGTTTTTT TRBJ2-2 TRBD2 TRBV9 -
CASSEGKGGDTQYF TGTGCCAGCAGTGAAGGGAAAGGGGGGGATACGCAGTATTTT TRBJ2-3 - TRBV6-4 -
CASSLFPPYEQVSYNEQFF TGTGCCAGCAGTTTATTTCCCCCTTATGAGCAAGTCTCCTACAATGAGCAGTTCTTC TRBJ2-1 - TRBV27 -
CASSLGGGGGEETQYF TGCGCCAGCAGCTTGGGCGGGGGCGGTGGAGAAGAGACCCAGTACTTC TRBJ2-5 - TRBV5-1 -
CASSIAGGPQHF TGTGCCAGTAGTATAGCTGGGGGGCCCCAGCATTTT TRBJ1-5 - TRBV19 -
CASSTGTSGRFEQYF TGTGCCAGCAGCACGGGGACTAGCGGGAGGTTCGAGCAGTACTTC TRBJ2-7 TRBD2 TRBV5-4 few
CASGLVVAGSQVNEQFF TGTGCTAGTGGTTTGGTAGTAGCGGGGTCACAGGTCAATGAGCAGTTCTTC TRBJ2-1 TRBD2 TRBV12-5 -
CASSLATPPETQYF TGCGCCAGCAGCCTCGCCACCCCCCCCGAGACCCAGTACTTC TRBJ2-5 - TRBV5-1 -
CASSLGSGSTYEQYF TGTGCCAGCAGCTTAGGGTCAGGGAGTACCTACGAGCAGTACTTC TRBJ2-7 - TRBV7-9 many
CASSFLQGASEAFF TGTGCCAGCAGCTTCCTACAGGGGGCAAGTGAAGCTTTCTTT TRBJ1-1 TRBD1 TRBV11-2 -
CASSQRGGSGNTIYF TGTGCCAGCAGTCAACGGGGGGGCTCTGGAAACACCATATATTTT TRBJ1-3 - TRBV27 many
CASSGTLAGGPYEQYF TGTGCCAGCAGCGGCACCTTAGCGGGAGGGCCGTACGAGCAGTACTTC TRBJ2-7 TRBD2 TRBV7-6 -
CASSRTGGADTQYF TGCGCCAGCAGCCGTACAGGGGGCGCAGATACGCAGTATTTT TRBJ2-3 TRBD1 TRBV5-1 -
CASSSYEGTGVLYGYTF TGTGCCAGCAGTTCCTACGAAGGGACAGGGGTCCTATATGGCTACACCTTC TRBJ1-2 TRBD1 TRBV28 -
CASSSHLAGVNEQYF TGCGCCAGCAGCTCCCACCTAGCGGGAGTAAACGAGCAGTACTTC TRBJ2-7 TRBD2 TRBV5-1 -